These 2 T cell receptor beta chains came from one sample sequenced in a study of shared clonotypes between healthy human individuals. TCRdb keeps only in-frame clones here, not all; method: immunoSEQ multiplex PCR. The sample consists of roughly 2.2 million clones, around 90% of them appearing once. Specimen: naive CD4+ T cells from PBMCs. Subset meaning: CD45RA+ positively selected. Every receptor here comes from a man aged 18-30 years in good health. Some clones in this sample may be carry-over from other donors' samples.

There are a few counts of this clone. The J gene is TRBJ1-1, the V gene TRBV30, with D unclear. Trimming pared 5 bases from V and 1 base from J, leaving 14 bases between. CDR3 size: 14 residues. CDR1 GTSNPN and CDR2 SVGIG come from the germline V gene (reference sequence). The CDR3 DNA reads TGTGCCTGGGGGTCGGTGCAGAAGAACACTGAAGCTTTCTTT. Amino acid sequence: CAWGSVQKNTEAFF.

The chain is built from TRBV7-9 and TRBJ1-2; D is uncertain. The length of the CDR3 is 17 residues. Per germline, CDR1 SEHNR and CDR2 FQNEAQ (reference sequence). The V end lost 1 base, the J end lost 8 bases, and 23 bases lay between the germline ends. The CDR3 nucleotides are TGTGCCAGCAGCTTAGAGGGAATCGCAGGAGCTCTTGGGGGCTACACCTTC. It translates to CASSLEGIAGALGGYTF. The full variable domain, with the rest looked up from reference TRBV7-9 and TRBJ1-2, is DTGVSQNPRHKITKRGQNVTFRCDPISEHNRLYWYRQTLGQGPEFLTYFQNEAQLEKSRLLSDRFSAERPKGSFSTLEIQRTEQGDSAMYLCASSLEGIAGALGGYTFGSGTRLTVV.